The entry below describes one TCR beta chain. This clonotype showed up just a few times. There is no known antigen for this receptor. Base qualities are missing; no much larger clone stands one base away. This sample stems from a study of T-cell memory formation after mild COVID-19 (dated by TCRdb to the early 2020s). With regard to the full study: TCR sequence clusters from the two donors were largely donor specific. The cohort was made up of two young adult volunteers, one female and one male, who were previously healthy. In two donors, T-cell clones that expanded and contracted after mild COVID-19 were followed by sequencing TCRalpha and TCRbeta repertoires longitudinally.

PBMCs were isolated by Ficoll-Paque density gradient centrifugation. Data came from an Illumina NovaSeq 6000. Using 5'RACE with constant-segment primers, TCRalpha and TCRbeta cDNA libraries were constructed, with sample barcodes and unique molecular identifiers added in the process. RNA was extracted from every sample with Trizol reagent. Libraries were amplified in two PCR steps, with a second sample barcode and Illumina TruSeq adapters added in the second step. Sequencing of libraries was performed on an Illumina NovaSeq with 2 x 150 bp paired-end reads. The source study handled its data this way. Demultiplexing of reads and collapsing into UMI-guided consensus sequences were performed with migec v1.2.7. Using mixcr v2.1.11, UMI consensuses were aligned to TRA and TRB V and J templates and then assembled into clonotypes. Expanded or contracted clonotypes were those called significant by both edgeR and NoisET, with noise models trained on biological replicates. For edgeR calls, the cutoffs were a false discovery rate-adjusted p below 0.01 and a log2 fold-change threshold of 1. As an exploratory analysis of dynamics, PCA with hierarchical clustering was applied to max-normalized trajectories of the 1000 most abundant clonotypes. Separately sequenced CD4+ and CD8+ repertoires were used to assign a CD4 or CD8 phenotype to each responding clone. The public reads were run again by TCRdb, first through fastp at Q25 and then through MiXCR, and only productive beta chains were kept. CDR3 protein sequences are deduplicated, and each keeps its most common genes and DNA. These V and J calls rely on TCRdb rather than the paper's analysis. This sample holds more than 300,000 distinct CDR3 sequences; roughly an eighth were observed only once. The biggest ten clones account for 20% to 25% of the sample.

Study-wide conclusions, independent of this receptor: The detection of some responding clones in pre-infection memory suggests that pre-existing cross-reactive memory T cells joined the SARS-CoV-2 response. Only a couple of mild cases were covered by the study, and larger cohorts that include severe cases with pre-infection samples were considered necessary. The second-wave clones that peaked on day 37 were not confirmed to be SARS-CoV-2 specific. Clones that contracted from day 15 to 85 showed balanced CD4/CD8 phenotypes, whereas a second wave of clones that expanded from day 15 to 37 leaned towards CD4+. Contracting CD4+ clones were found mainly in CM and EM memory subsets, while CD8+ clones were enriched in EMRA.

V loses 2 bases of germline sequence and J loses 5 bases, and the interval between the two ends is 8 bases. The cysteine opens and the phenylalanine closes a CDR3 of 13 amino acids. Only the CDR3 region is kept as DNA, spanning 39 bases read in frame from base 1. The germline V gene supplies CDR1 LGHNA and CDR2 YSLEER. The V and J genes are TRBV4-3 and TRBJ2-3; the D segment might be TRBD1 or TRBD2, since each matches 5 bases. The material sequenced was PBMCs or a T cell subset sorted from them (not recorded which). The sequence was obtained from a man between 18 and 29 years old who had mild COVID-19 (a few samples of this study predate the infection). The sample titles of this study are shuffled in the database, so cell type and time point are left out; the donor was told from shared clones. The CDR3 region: CASSQQRGDTQYF. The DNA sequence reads TGCGCCAGCAGCCAACAGAGGGGAGATACGCAGTATTTT.